This entry lists 5 T cell receptor beta chains sequenced from one sample in a study of T-cell reconstitution after alpha-beta-depleted transplantation in children. Library preparation (for TCRbeta) was performed with unique molecular identifiers. TCRdb re-analysed the PCR reads in MiXCR, keeping a single row per CDR3 protein. The profile shows approximately 500,000 distinct CDR3 sequences, about 10% of them singletons. Sequenced here: PBMCs, sampled before TCRalphabeta/CD19-depleted stem cell transplant. Source of these receptors: a child younger than 10 with inherited bone marrow failure, due to receive a stem cell transplant.

Ten or more counts support this clonotype. The genes are TRBV12-3 or TRBV12-4 and TRBJ2-7, with D unclear. This CDR3 has 12 amino acids. Trimming stripped 6 bases from V and 2 bases from J, with 8 bases between. CDR3 residues: CASSPFAYEQYF. DNA for the CDR3: TGTGCCAGCAGCCCCTTCGCCTACGAGCAGTACTTC.

This clonotype showed up many times. The CDR3 coding sequence is TGTGCCAGCAGTTACTCTCCCCCGGACAGGGCGAACACCGGGGAGCTGTTTTTT. Its translation is CASSYSPPDRANTGELFF. This chain joins TRBV6-5 and TRBJ2-2; 8 bases are a match to TRBD1. The V segment lost 0 bases and the J segment 0 bases; nucleotides outside the gene matches: 6. Germline lookup yields CDR1 MNHEY and CDR2 SVGAGI. This CDR3 has 18 amino acids.

A remark on this clonotype: A much larger clone lies a single base off, so this may be a read error. The chain carries TRBV5-4 and TRBJ2-2; D call uncertain. V gave up 1 base and J gave up 4 bases, with 5 bases separating them. The germline V gene encodes CDR1 SGHNT and CDR2 YYREEE (reference sequence). The CDR3 spans 13 residues. CDR3 bases: TGTGCCAGCAGCTTGATGCGCACCGGGGAGCTGTTTTTT. Its protein is CASSLMRTGELFF.

This clonotype was seen at least ten times. The chain uses TRBV4-3 and TRBJ2-7; 11 positions agree with TRBD2. There are 16 residues in the CDR3. Germline V gives CDR1 LGHNA, CDR2 YSLEER. J gave up 4 bases and V 4 bases, and 9 bases lay outside the gene matches. The CDR3 DNA sequence: TGCGCCAGCAGCCGCTCGTCCGGGACTAGCGGTTACGAGCAGTACTTC. Amino acids: CASSRSSGTSGYEQYF.

This clonotype has a count of ten or more. The rearrangement uses TRBV15 and TRBJ2-1, with TRBD2 as a possible D gene (5 bases). The CDR3 contains 18 residues. CDR1 and CDR2 (germline): LNHNV, YYDKDF (reference sequence). Trimming left V 3 bases short and J 6 bases short, with 24 bases between. The CDR3 loop is CATSRTKELAGLGNEQFF. The CDR3 DNA reads as TGTGCCACCAGCAGGACAAAAGAGTTGGCGGGTTTGGGCAATGAGCAGTTCTTC. Full variable domain (rest looked up from reference TRBV15 and TRBJ2-1): DAMVIQNPRYQVTQFGKPVTLSCSQTLNHNVMYWYQQKSSQAPKLLFHYYDKDFNNEADTPDNFQSRRPNTSFCFLDIRSPGLGDTAMYLCATSRTKELAGLGNEQFFGPGTRLTVL.